The source of this TCR beta chain is a study of blood T cells in healthy people across ages. Study-wide results and limits: Expanded clonotype shifts may have been confounded, as the donors had an unknown CMV status.

Each of the donors had roughly 9.1 milliliters of peripheral blood drawn into EDTA-treated Vacutainer tubes. This clonotype was seen only a few times. Its antigen is not known. PCR was performed a second time for about 7 to 11 cycles using a sample-barcoded 5' primer and a J-beta primer mix. TCRdb used MiXCR to reprocess the 5' RACE reads, holding one entry per CDR3 protein. The data show 500,000 to 600,000 distinct CDR3 sequences, about 25% seen once. From germline, CDR1 is SGHDT and CDR2 YYEEEE. J lost 13 bases, V lost 1 base, and 13 bases had no gene match. This CDR3 is built from 14 residues. The sequenced sample consisted of blood. The origin of this receptor is a woman aged 70-85 years in good health. V gene TRBV5-6 combines with J gene TRBJ2-5; the match to TRBD2 covers 7 bases. The CDR3 DNA follows: TGTGCCAGCAGCTTGAAGTGGACTAGTCGGGAAAGGTACTTC. Translation: CASSLKWTSRERYF.